The source of this TCR beta chain is a study of OX40 agonist ivuxolimab in advanced cancers. Study as a whole: While on treatment, patients had intravenous ivuxolimab at 0.01 to 10 mg/kg every 2 weeks. Overall study findings and caveats: Partial responders dosed at 0.1-3.0 mg/kg displayed clonal expansion ranking among the lowest. Clonal expansion by week 6 occurred in CD4+ and CD8+ blood T cells (at 0.1 to 3.0 mg/kg).

A remark on this clone: Antigen specificity is unknown.

Clones were sequenced by immunoSEQ multiplex PCR, and TCRdb holds only the in-frame ones, with some missing. Of approximately 76,000 clones in the sample, around 90% are singletons; the top ten hold over 10%. In germline, CDR1 is SGHAT, CDR2 FQNNGV. The J segment lost 11 bases and the V segment lost 5 bases, leaving 21 bases of the junction unmatched. This CDR3 region has 17 residues. Sampling of blood occurred at baseline, cycle 4 day 1, and cycle 7 day 1. The chain uses TRBV11-2 and TRBJ2-5, with 9 bases identical to TRBD1. Sequencing was performed on CD4+ or CD8+ T cells sorted from blood, taken in a trial of the OX40 agonist ivuxolimab. This sequence originates from an adult with an advanced solid tumor such as melanoma, head and neck, liver or kidney cancer. This chain's CDR3 is CASSATGTGPFRAWQYF. CDR3 coding DNA: TGTGCCAGCAGCGCCACCGGGACAGGGCCCTTCAGGGCGTGGCAGTACTTC.